The 25 T cell receptor beta chains listed next were all sequenced from one sample in a study of T cell responses to AZD1222 COVID-19 vaccine. Data came from immunoSEQ multiplex PCR; TCRdb stores just in-frame clones and leaves some out. This sample carries around 120,000 clones, 80% to 90% of them seen once, and the ten largest clones take about 1.5%. This material consisted of peripheral blood, taken on day 0 of AZD1222 vaccination. These receptors all stem from an adult in good health.

The rearrangement uses TRBV3-1 (or the pseudogene TRBV3-2) and TRBJ1-2; a possible D gene is TRBD1 (5 bases). Trimming took 4 bases from V and 8 from J, leaving 14 bases between them. CDR1 is LGHDT and CDR2 is YNNKEL in the germline V gene (reference sequence). The CDR3 is 13 residues long. CDR3 coding DNA: TGTGCCAGCAGCCGGGTGACAGACGGCGGCTACACCTTC. It codes for CASSRVTDGGYTF.

The chain uses TRBV7-3 and TRBJ2-5; 12 bases map to TRBD2. Looked up from germline, CDR1 is SGHTA and CDR2 is FQGTGA. The CDR3 is 19 residues long. The J segment lost 5 bases and the V segment lost 3 bases, leaving 16 bases of the junction unmatched. As DNA, the CDR3 is TGTGCCAGCAGCTTTAAAGGGACTAGCGGGTTGAGGAGTCTTGAGACCCAGTACTTC. Translation gives CASSFKGTSGLRSLETQYF.

In its sample, this clone was seen once. The chain has TRBV5-1 and TRBJ1-2; D is undetermined. This CDR3 has 14 amino acids. Deletions cut 6 bases from V and 0 bases from J, with 12 bases between. Germline lookup yields CDR1 SGHRS and CDR2 YFSETQ. DNA for the CDR3: TGCGCCAGCAACGAGTTAGCGCCTAACTATGGCTACACCTTC. This sequence encodes CASNELAPNYGYTF. Full variable domain (rest looked up from reference TRBV5-1 and TRBJ1-2): KAGVTQTPRYLIKTRGQQVTLSCSPISGHRSVSWYQQTPGQGLQFLFEYFSETQRNKGNFPGRFSGRQFSNSRSEMNVSTLELGDSALYLCASNELAPNYGYTFGSGTRLTVV.

The V gene is TRBV27, the J gene TRBJ1-5; D is perhaps TRBD1 (6 bases). The germline CDR1 and CDR2 sequences are MNHEY and SMNVEV (reference sequence). The CDR3 sequence is 16 residues long. Deletions cut 2 bases from V and 0 bases from J, with 11 bases between. The DNA of the CDR3 is TGTGCCAGCAGTTTAGGGGGCAGTTATAGCAATCAGCCCCAGCATTTT. This sequence encodes CASSLGGSYSNQPQHF.

The chain links TRBV3-1 (or the pseudogene TRBV3-2) to TRBJ1-4, with D unresolved. V lost 3 bases to trimming and J lost 7 bases, with 9 bases between them. Germline V lookup: CDR1 LGHDT, CDR2 YNNKEL (reference sequence). This CDR3 contains 13 residues. The CDR3 loop reads CASSHSQVEKLFF. The CDR3 coding sequence is TGTGCCAGCAGCCATAGCCAGGTTGAAAAACTGTTTTTT.

The rearrangement uses TRBV12-5 and TRBJ2-3, with TRBD1 identical over 9 bases. This CDR3 contains 17 residues. CDR1 is LGHNT and CDR2 is FRNRAP in the germline V gene. Unmatched junction bases numbered 11, after V lost 7 bases and J lost 0 bases. In DNA, the CDR3 is TGTGCTAGTGTCCTGGACTTTGGACAGGGGAGCACAGATACGCAGTATTTT. As protein: CASVLDFGQGSTDTQYF.

The chain is built from TRBV24-1 and TRBJ2-3; 13 bases align to TRBD2. The CDR3 is made up of 17 amino acids. The germline V gene encodes CDR1 KGHDR and CDR2 SFDVKD. V lost 0 bases, J lost 7 bases, and 6 bases stayed unmatched. As DNA, the CDR3 is TGTGCCACCAGTGATTTGAACGGACTAGCGGGAGTGAATACGCAGTATTTT. Amino acid sequence: CATSDLNGLAGVNTQYF.

The chain carries TRBV6-5 and TRBJ1-6, with D perhaps matching TRBD1 (5 bases). Per germline, CDR1 MNHEY and CDR2 SVGAGI. V shed 0 bases and J shed 6 bases, with 12 bases lying between them. The CDR3 is made up of 16 amino acids. The CDR3 nucleotides read TGTGCCAGCAGTTACTCGGGGCAGGGTAGTAATTCACCCCTCCACTTT. Amino acid sequence: CASSYSGQGSNSPLHF.

This clone was picked up a small number of times. The chain carries TRBV4-1 and TRBJ1-3, with D unresolved. Trimming removed 4 bases from V and 0 bases from J, with 10 bases in between. The germline V gene has CDR1 MGHRA and CDR2 YSYEKL. The CDR3 is 15 amino acids. The CDR3 DNA reads TGCGCCAGCAGCCTCGAAGGTCACTCTGGAAACACCATATATTTT. This translates into CASSLEGHSGNTIYF.

CDR3 coding DNA: TGTGCCAGCCTCCGGGACAGGGGGCCGGATCAGCCCCAGCATTTT. It translates to CASLRDRGPDQPQHF. The V and J genes are TRBV2 and TRBJ1-5; TRBD1 matches 12 bases. The CDR3 runs 15 residues. J gave up 5 bases and V 8 bases, and 7 bases lay outside the gene matches. Per the germline V gene, CDR1 is SNHLY and CDR2 is FYNNEI.

The chain combines TRBV4-1 with TRBJ2-2, with D perhaps matching TRBD1 or TRBD2 (5 bases each). CDR3 length: 13 amino acids. Germline-derived CDR1 and CDR2 are MGHRA and YSYEKL. With 3 bases removed from V and 8 bases from J, the gap between germline ends came to 10 bases. In DNA, the CDR3 is TGCGCCAGCAGCCAGGGGACGTGGGGGGAGCTGTTTTTT. This translates into CASSQGTWGELFF.

This chain uses TRBV7-8 with TRBJ2-1, with unresolved D. Per germline, CDR1 SGHVS and CDR2 FQNEAQ. The CDR3 has 13 amino acids. Trimming removed 6 bases from V and 9 bases from J, with 15 bases in between. CDR3 protein: CASSPERRFEQFF. CDR3 in DNA: TGTGCCAGCAGTCCCGAGCGTAGATTTGAGCAGTTCTTC. Using reference TRBV7-8 and TRBJ2-1 for the parts outside the CDR3, the full variable domain is GAGVSQSPRYKVAKRGQDVALRCDPISGHVSLFWYQQALGQGPEFLTYFQNEAQLDKSGLPSDRFFAERPEGSVSTLKIQRTQQEDSAVYLCASSPERRFEQFFGPGTRLTVL.

The gene calls are TRBV20-1 and TRBJ1-2; D is ambiguous. Per the germline V gene, CDR1 is DFQATT and CDR2 is SNEGSKA (reference sequence). The CDR3 runs 11 residues. V lost 2 bases and J 6 bases, leaving 7 bases between the germline ends. CDR3 sequence reads: CSARTLDGYTF. The CDR3 coding sequence is TGCAGTGCTAGAACTTTAGATGGCTACACCTTC.

The gene calls are TRBV14 and TRBJ1-1; 7 nucleotides align to TRBD1. V gave up 5 bases and J gave up 2 bases; unmatched junction bases: 5. The CDR3 extends over 14 amino acids. In germline, CDR1 is SGHDN, CDR2 FVKESK. The CDR3 sequence is CASSFYRGNTEAFF. The CDR3 DNA is TGTGCCAGCAGCTTTTACAGGGGAAACACTGAAGCTTTCTTT.

This chain uses TRBV14 with TRBJ2-7, with TRBD2 as a possible D gene (6 bases). Trimming pared 4 bases from V and 6 bases from J, leaving 13 bases between. CDR1 is SGHDN and CDR2 is FVKESK in the germline V gene. The CDR3 contains 13 residues. The CDR3 region is CASSLNRGGEQYF. CDR3 nucleotides: TGTGCCAGCAGCCTAAATAGGGGAGGCGAGCAGTACTTC.

The chain recombines TRBV7-2 with TRBJ2-5; 7 nucleotides align to TRBD1. Germline CDR1 reads SGHTA; CDR2 reads FQGNSA. J gave up 4 bases and V 2 bases, and 1 base lay outside the gene matches. This CDR3 is 13 amino acids long. CDR3 nucleotides: TGTGCCAGCAGCTTACCAGGGGGAGAGACCCAGTACTTC. This encodes CASSLPGGETQYF.

This chain uses TRBV25-1 with TRBJ1-1; D unclear. V was cut by 4 bases and J by 7 bases, with 10 bases left in between. The germline gives CDR1 MGHDK, CDR2 SYGVNS. This CDR3 contains 12 residues. The CDR3: CASSGVVGEAFF. The CDR3 nucleotides read TGTGCCAGCAGTGGAGTAGTCGGTGAAGCTTTCTTT.

This clone has a count of ten or more. The V gene is TRBV5-6, the J gene TRBJ1-1; 9 bases fit TRBD1. V was clipped by 4 bases and J by 1 base; unmatched bases: 8. CDR1 and CDR2 (germline): SGHDT, YYEEEE. The CDR3 runs to 16 residues. Here the CDR3 reads CASSPTDRGWNTEAFF. CDR3 sequence (DNA): TGTGCCAGCAGCCCAACCGACAGGGGGTGGAACACTGAAGCTTTCTTT. The complete variable domain, with remaining parts taken from reference TRBV5-6 and TRBJ1-1, reads DAGVTQSPTHLIKTRGQQVTLRCSPKSGHDTVSWYQQALGQGPQFIFQYYEEEERQRGNFPDRFSGHQFPNYSSELNVNALLLGDSALYLCASSPTDRGWNTEAFFGQGTRLTVV.

V usage is TRBV27 and J usage is TRBJ2-2; D uncertain. The germline CDR1 and CDR2 sequences are MNHEY and SMNVEV (reference sequence). Trimming stripped 2 bases from V and 5 bases from J, with 9 bases between. The CDR3 is 14 amino acids. CDR3 DNA: TGTGCCAGCAGTTTACCGGACCCAACCGGGGAGCTGTTTTTT. Its protein is CASSLPDPTGELFF.

The J gene is TRBJ2-2, the V gene TRBV11-2; 7 bases map to TRBD2. Germline V lookup: CDR1 SGHAT, CDR2 FQNNGV. The CDR3 spans 16 residues. V trimming: 3 bases; J trimming: 2 bases; junction bases outside the gene matches: 6. The CDR3 DNA sequence: TGTGCCAGCAGCTTGGGCGGGGGAGCAAACACCGGGGAGCTGTTTTTT. This codes for CASSLGGGANTGELFF. The full variable domain, its missing parts supplied by reference TRBV11-2 and TRBJ2-2, is EAGVAQSPRYKIIEKRQSVAFWCNPISGHATLYWYQQILGQGPKLLIQFQNNGVVDDSQLPKDRFSAERLKGVDSTLKIQPAKLEDSAVYLCASSLGGGANTGELFFGEGSRLTVL.

This chain connects TRBV9 to TRBJ1-1; 7 bases fit TRBD1. Germline loops: CDR1 SGDLS, CDR2 YYNGEE. V gave up 3 bases and J gave up 1 base; unmatched junction bases: 0. The CDR3 totals 13 residues. The CDR3: CASSGQGNTEAFF. DNA of the CDR3: TGTGCCAGCAGCGGACAGGGGAACACTGAAGCTTTCTTT.

The V call is TRBV11-2, the J call TRBJ1-3; perhaps TRBD1 as D (5 bases). Trimming pared 2 bases from V and 0 bases from J, leaving 11 bases between. Germline assignment: CDR1 SGHAT and CDR2 FQNNGV. This CDR3 contains 16 residues. This CDR3 reads CASSLTQGFSGNTIYF. Written as DNA, the CDR3 is TGTGCCAGCAGCTTAACGCAGGGCTTCTCTGGAAACACCATATATTTT.

The J gene is TRBJ1-1, the V gene TRBV7-2; D unclear. In germline, CDR1 is SGHTA, CDR2 FQGNSA. Trimming removed 4 bases from V and 1 base from J, with 10 bases in between. This CDR3 spans 14 amino acids. The CDR3, as DNA: TGTGCCAGCAGCTCGCTGGGAGGGAACACTGAAGCTTTCTTT. It translates to CASSSLGGNTEAFF.

This chain links TRBV7-3 with TRBJ2-3; 8 positions agree with TRBD2. The length of the CDR3 is 18 residues. The germline V gene encodes CDR1 SGHTA and CDR2 FQGTGA. The V and J ends lost 1 base and 4 bases, in that order; junction bases with no gene match: 13. As DNA, the CDR3 is TGTGCCAGCAGCTTAATGCGGTTTTCCCTAGCGGGTGCAGATACGCAGTATTTT. It encodes CASSLMRFSLAGADTQYF.

A single count supports this clone. J is TRBJ2-5 and V is TRBV24-1; unclear D gene. V was cut by 10 bases and J by 5 bases, with 10 bases left in between. This CDR3 contains 11 residues. The germline CDR1 and CDR2 sequences are KGHDR and SFDVKD. CDR3 nucleotide sequence: TGTGCCACTGCATGGGGTGAGACCCAGTACTTC. Residues: CATAWGETQYF.